These 3 T cell receptor beta chains were sequenced from one sample in a study of T cell responses to AZD1222 COVID-19 vaccine. TCRdb's copy holds only in-frame clones and misses some; the assay was immunoSEQ multiplex PCR. The sample consists of 120,000 to 150,000 clones, around four fifths of them appearing once. The sequenced sample was peripheral blood, obtained on day 0 of MenACWY control vaccination. Receptors originate from an adult in good health.

CDR3 in amino acids: CASRTGASEQYV. CDR3 in DNA: TGTGCCAGCAGAACAGGGGCAAGCGAGCAGTACGTC. The chain recombines TRBV2 with TRBJ2-7, with 7 bases fitting TRBD1. The ends lost 6 bases at V and 6 bases at J; junction bases unmatched: 5. The CDR3 covers 12 residues. CDR1 is SNHLY, CDR2 FYNNEI, per germline.

The chain uses TRBV19 and TRBJ1-5, with TRBD1 matching over 9 bases. The CDR3 spans 17 residues. Per the germline V gene, CDR1 is LNHDA and CDR2 is SQIVND (reference sequence). The J segment lost 3 bases and the V segment lost 6 bases, leaving 12 bases of the junction unmatched. The CDR3: CASRKRDREGVNQPQHF. The CDR3 DNA reads TGTGCCAGTAGGAAAAGGGACAGGGAGGGGGTCAATCAGCCCCAGCATTTT.

This clone has just a few counts. This chain uses TRBV3-1 (or the pseudogene TRBV3-2) with TRBJ2-2; D gene ambiguous. Germline V CDR1 and CDR2: LGHDT, YNNKEL (reference sequence). V was cut by 3 bases and J by 7 bases, with 9 bases left in between. The CDR3 covers 13 residues. This CDR3 is CASSQGLGGELFF. The CDR3 DNA reads TGTGCCAGCAGCCAGGGTCTCGGCGGGGAGCTGTTTTTT.